This T cell receptor beta chain was found in a study of T cell changes during pregnancy in multiple sclerosis (dated by TCRdb to between 2018 and 2021). A note on the overall study: The study looked at changes in the T cell repertoire across pregnancy in women with multiple sclerosis.

Spanning cysteine to phenylalanine, the CDR3 consists of 15 amino acids. Only the CDR3 portion is preserved as DNA: 45 bases, with reading frame beginning at the first base. CDR1 SGHAT and CDR2 FQNNGV were looked up in the germline V gene. Ends trimmed: V by 1 base, J by 5 bases; bases unmatched to a gene: 4. Comment on this clone: The target of this receptor is not known. The sample holds no much larger clone one base away, and base qualities are not on file.

Libraries were made using the immunoSEQ multiplex PCR assay. TCRdb mirrors the immuneACCESS table, restricted to in-frame sequences. Some clones are absent from its copies; in checked studies, under half trace to an unresolved V gene, and the reason for the others is unknown. For this sample the table gives 93,000 or so clones, of which around 94% were detected only once. The ten biggest clones cover 0.8% to 1% of the sample. The receptor was isolated from a female donor with multiple sclerosis, enrolled in a pregnancy study. The chain is made from TRBV11-2 and TRBJ2-3; 9 bases in the junction line up with TRBD1. Sequencing used peripheral blood, obtained after pregnancy. The encoded CDR3 is CASSLAGQGIDTQYF. The sequenced DNA is TGTGCCAGCAGCTTAGCGGGACAGGGAATAGATACGCAGTATTTT.